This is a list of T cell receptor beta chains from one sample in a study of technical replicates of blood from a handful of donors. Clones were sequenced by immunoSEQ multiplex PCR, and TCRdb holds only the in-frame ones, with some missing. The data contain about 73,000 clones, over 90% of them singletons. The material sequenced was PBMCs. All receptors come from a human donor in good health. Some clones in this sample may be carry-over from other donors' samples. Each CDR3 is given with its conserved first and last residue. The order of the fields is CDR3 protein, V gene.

CASSLGQVNTEAFF | TRBV5-1
CASSYAGLAGPQQFF | TRBV6-5
CTSSQGPISGLGGWEQFF | TRBV1
CASSLLAGSTDTQYF | TRBV5-1
CASSEEASGTDTQYF | TRBV7-8
CASSVLAGGGIGELFF | TRBV9
CASRVGGSSYEQYF | TRBV7-2
CASSSQGSSPLHF | TRBV6-5
CASSWTSGGVKTYNEQFF | TRBV7-9
CASSAAQGSSHYGYTF | TRBV21-1
CASSSGVEDTEAFF | TRBV7-9
CAWTLGLAASTDTQYF | TRBV30
CASSFRGYYGYTF | TRBV27
CASTSRDRVSEQYF | TRBV7-9
CASSLIAGTSTDTQYF | TRBV4-2
CASSERAGQNQPQHF | TRBV2
CASSLLAGGPGELFF | TRBV5-6
CASSIEGASSYNEQFF | TRBV19
CASSLGGDRGGETQYF | TRBV7-2
CASRDFGPGEQYF | TRBV6-5
CASVSGYEQYF | TRBV2
CASSPGQGGNGELFF | TRBV6-5
CASKGAGYEQYF | TRBV25-1
CASSGGLAGFQETQYF | TRBV5-6
CSVEGAAGSTDTQYF | TRBV29-1
CASTSEYNEQFF | TRBV5-1
CASSAQGVTIHEQYF | TRBV9
CAWSVWGRGTEAFF | TRBV30
CASSRGALQETQYF | TRBV7-8
CASSEIRTGGNTGELFF | TRBV5-1
CASSSRDRDSGANVLTF | TRBV27
CASTWGGSNYGYTF | TRBV5-6
CASSIGTGREKLFF | TRBV19
CAINLGRETQYF | TRBV10-3
CSVAGGRQETQYF | TRBV6-5
CASSYPKPGQGKETQYF | TRBV6-7
CASSLEETGAGTEAFF | TRBV27
CASSQFVSAYNEQFF | TRBV4-3
CASSQARGQGYQPQHF | TRBV4-1
CASSPLSPQQETQYF | TRBV4-2
CASGTQGEETQYF | TRBV5-1
CSVEHNKGKQYF | TRBV29-1
CASSFRTSGYEQYF | TRBV27
CASSLVGQGNSPLHF | TRBV5-5
CASSEHQGSGNTIYF | TRBV5-1
CASSAAGGKETQYF | TRBV7-2
CASTRERGGTEAFF | TRBV4-3
CASEKAGSSYEQYF | TRBV11-2